What follows are 22 T cell receptor beta chains derived from one specimen sequenced in a study of shared clonotypes between healthy human individuals. Naive CD8 cells comprised CD45RO-negative, CCR7-positively selected cells, excluding terminally differentiated effector memory CD45RA+ cells. Only in-frame clones appear in the TCRdb table, and some are missing; sequencing was by immunoSEQ multiplex PCR. The data contain 500,000 to 700,000 clones, approximately 96% of them singletons. The sample consisted of naive CD8+ T cells sorted from blood. Receptor source: a young woman in good health.

This chain uses TRBV9 with TRBJ2-3; D might be TRBD2 (6 bases). Trimming shortened V by 0 bases and J by 10 bases, and 9 bases separated the two germline ends. Per germline, CDR1 SGDLS and CDR2 YYNGEE. This CDR3 is built from 12 residues. Here the CDR3 reads CASSVGGESQYF. DNA of the CDR3: TGTGCCAGCAGCGTAGGGGGGGAGTCGCAGTATTTT.

The chain carries TRBV27 and TRBJ2-7, with TRBD2 as a possible D gene (6 bases). The CDR3 spans 14 residues. The V gene lost 2 bases and the J gene lost 2 bases, with 10 bases spanning the gap. CDR1 is MNHEY, CDR2 SMNVEV, per germline (reference sequence). The DNA for the CDR3 is TGTGCCAGCAGTTTAGGGACTCAAACCTACGAGCAGTACTTC. It yields the protein CASSLGTQTYEQYF.

This rearrangement joins TRBV25-1 to TRBJ1-3; maybe TRBD1 (6 bases). Germline CDR1 is MGHDK and CDR2 is SYGVNS. V lost 4 bases and J lost 0, with 13 bases in between. The CDR3 runs to 16 residues. This CDR3 is CASSGYRVNSGNTIYF. The CDR3 DNA reads as TGTGCCAGCAGTGGGTACAGGGTAAACTCTGGAAACACCATATATTTT.

The chain uses TRBV6-5 and TRBJ2-1; D is possibly TRBD2 (5 bases). The CDR3 totals 15 residues. Trimming took off 6 bases at V and 0 bases at J, with 12 bases between the two ends. Germline V lookup: CDR1 MNHEY, CDR2 SVGAGI. The CDR3 bases are TGTGCCAGCAGCCGCAGCGGTTCCTCCTACAATGAGCAGTTCTTC. Protein product: CASSRSGSSYNEQFF.

This chain links TRBV7-6 with TRBJ1-1; D remains ambiguous. The CDR3 totals 15 residues. The V end was cut by 1 base, the J end by 6 bases, with 15 bases between. Looked up from germline, CDR1 is SGHVS and CDR2 is FNYEAQ. In nucleotides, the CDR3 is TGTGCCAGCAGCTTAGTCTACGCTTTGCGGCCTGAAGCTTTCTTT. Its translation is CASSLVYALRPEAFF.

V gene TRBV28 combines with J gene TRBJ1-1; D is unclear. Trimming cost V 6 bases and J 6 bases, with 14 bases left between them. The CDR3 runs 13 residues. Germline CDR1 MDHEN, CDR2 SYDVKM. CDR3 sequence (DNA): TGTGCCAGCAGCCAATTCTCGATGGCTGAAGCTTTCTTT. Translated, it gives CASSQFSMAEAFF. The variable domain in full, completed from reference TRBV28 and TRBJ1-1, reads DVKVTQSSRYLVKRTGEKVFLECVQDMDHENMFWYRQDPGLGLRLIYFSYDVKMKEKGDIPEGYSVSREKKERFSLILESASTNQTSMYLCASSQFSMAEAFFGQGTRLTVV.

The genes are TRBV11-2 and TRBJ2-7, with a weak D call TRBD2 (6 bases). Trimming took off 3 bases at V and 1 base at J, with 13 bases between the two ends. The CDR3 runs 15 residues. Germline V gives CDR1 SGHAT, CDR2 FQNNGV. The CDR3 loop is CASSLGDFPSYEQYF. As DNA, the CDR3 is TGTGCCAGCAGCTTGGGGGACTTTCCGTCCTACGAGCAGTACTTC.

V and J are TRBV11-2 and TRBJ2-2; 7 bases match TRBD2. The CDR3 sequence is 15 residues long. V shed 3 bases, J shed 1 base, and the junction held 2 bases outside the gene matches. Germline V gives CDR1 SGHAT, CDR2 FQNNGV. CDR3 protein: CASSFSSGNTGELFF. The CDR3 nucleotides read TGTGCCAGCAGCTTTTCTAGCGGGAACACCGGGGAGCTGTTTTTT.

The V call is TRBV28, the J call TRBJ2-7; the D gene is possibly TRBD1 (5 bases). V was cut by 6 bases and J by 2 bases, with 14 bases left in between. Germline lookup yields CDR1 MDHEN and CDR2 SYDVKM. This CDR3 is 14 amino acids long. CDR3 loop: CASRPQGMAYEQYF. As DNA, the CDR3 is TGTGCCAGCAGGCCCCAGGGTATGGCCTACGAGCAGTACTTC.

This clone was seen just once. V usage is TRBV28 and J usage is TRBJ2-2; D gene uncertain. Trimming took off 5 bases at V and 6 bases at J, with 7 bases between the two ends. The CDR3 runs to 12 residues. Germline lookup yields CDR1 MDHEN and CDR2 SYDVKM. DNA of the CDR3: TGTGCCAGCAGTCTAGGTTCCGGGGAGCTGTTTTTT. This encodes CASSLGSGELFF.

V gene TRBV5-1 combines with J gene TRBJ2-7, with TRBD2 matching over 9 bases. CDR1 and CDR2 from the germline V gene are SGHRS and YFSETQ. This CDR3 has 14 residues. V shed 3 bases, J shed 3 bases, and the junction held 4 bases outside the gene matches. CDR3 nucleotides: TGCGCCAGCAGCTGGACTAGCGAGTACTACGAGCAGTACTTC. Translation gives CASSWTSEYYEQYF.

The table lists this clone with a count of one. V usage is TRBV15 and J usage is TRBJ1-2; the match to TRBD1 covers 8 bases. The CDR3 spans 15 residues. The V gene end was trimmed by 6 bases and the J gene end by 1 base; junction bases not matched to a gene: 7. Germline CDR1 LNHNV, CDR2 YYDKDF (reference sequence). CDR3 loop: CATRGTGGFNYGYTF. In nucleotides, the CDR3 is TGTGCCACCAGGGGGACAGGAGGATTTAACTATGGCTACACCTTC. Complete variable domain (other parts from reference TRBV15 and TRBJ1-2): DAMVIQNPRYQVTQFGKPVTLSCSQTLNHNVMYWYQQKSSQAPKLLFHYYDKDFNNEADTPDNFQSRRPNTSFCFLDIRSPGLGDTAMYLCATRGTGGFNYGYTFGSGTRLTVV.

As for this clone: In the same sample, other DNA sequences code for this CDR3. J is TRBJ2-1 and V is TRBV27; 12 positions agree with TRBD2. CDR3 length equals 17 residues. Germline CDR1 MNHEY, CDR2 SMNVEV (reference sequence). Germline trimming cut 4 bases from V and 0 bases from J; bases unmatched to any gene: 4. The CDR3 nucleotides read TGTGCCAGCAGTTCCCCGACTAGCGGGAGCTCCTACAATGAGCAGTTCTTC. The encoded protein is CASSSPTSGSSYNEQFF.

The rearrangement uses TRBV28 and TRBJ1-1; no definite D call. The V end lost 4 bases, the J end lost 0 bases, and 9 bases lay between the germline ends. Germline loops: CDR1 MDHEN, CDR2 SYDVKM. The CDR3 spans 14 residues. The CDR3: CASSSTIMNTEAFF. DNA of the CDR3: TGTGCCAGCAGTTCCACAATAATGAACACTGAAGCTTTCTTT.

The chain combines TRBV28 with TRBJ2-7; TRBD2 aligns across 12 bases. J lost 3 bases, V lost 5 bases, and 5 bases had no gene match. CDR1 and CDR2 (germline): MDHEN, SYDVKM. The CDR3 is 15 residues long. This CDR3 reads CASSGGLAGSYEQYF. CDR3 bases: TGTGCCAGCAGTGGGGGACTAGCGGGTAGCTACGAGCAGTACTTC.

V is TRBV27 and J is TRBJ2-7, with D perhaps TRBD1 or TRBD2 (6 bases each). V was clipped by 6 bases and J by 2 bases, with 20 bases between them. The germline CDR1 and CDR2 sequences are MNHEY and SMNVEV (reference sequence). The CDR3 has 16 residues. The CDR3 DNA reads as TGTGCCAGCAGGGAAACCGGGGGCCTCCCAACCTACGAGCAGTACTTC. Translation: CASRETGGLPTYEQYF.

The rearrangement uses TRBV27 and TRBJ2-7; D is undetermined. The germline V and J ends were trimmed by 6 bases and 2 bases, with 8 bases remaining between them. The CDR3 contains 12 residues. Germline assignment: CDR1 MNHEY and CDR2 SMNVEV (reference sequence). In DNA, the CDR3 is TGTGCCAGCAGCCGAGATCCCTACGAGCAGTACTTC. It codes for CASSRDPYEQYF.

The gene calls are TRBV9 and TRBJ2-3; TRBD1 aligns across 10 bases. V shed 3 bases, J shed 2 bases, and the junction held 6 bases outside the gene matches. The CDR3 spans 16 residues. The germline V gene has CDR1 SGDLS and CDR2 YYNGEE. DNA for the CDR3: TGTGCCAGCAGCGGACCGGGACAGGGGTACACAGATACGCAGTATTTT. Its translation: CASSGPGQGYTDTQYF.

The V call is TRBV14, the J call TRBJ2-3; no definite D call. The CDR3 is made up of 13 amino acids. Germline assignment: CDR1 SGHDN and CDR2 FVKESK. Between the trimmed V and J ends, which lost 1 base and 5 bases, there was a span of 7 bases. DNA of the CDR3: TGTGCCAGCAGCCAAGTTAACGTAGATACGCAGTATTTT. Its translation is CASSQVNVDTQYF.

The chain has TRBV5-5 and TRBJ2-7; 14 bases fit TRBD2. The trim removed 4 bases at V and 3 bases at J, leaving 6 bases unmatched. In germline, CDR1 is SGHKS, CDR2 YYEKEE (reference sequence). The CDR3 has 16 residues. The CDR3 bases are TGTGCCAGCAGCCTACAGACTAGCGGGAGGGTCTACGAGCAGTACTTC. Protein sequence: CASSLQTSGRVYEQYF. The full variable domain, its missing parts supplied by reference TRBV5-5 and TRBJ2-7, is DAGVTQSPTHLIKTRGQQVTLRCSPISGHKSVSWYQQVLGQGPQFIFQYYEKEERGRGNFPDRFSARQFPNYSSELNVNALLLGDSALYLCASSLQTSGRVYEQYFGPGTRLTVT.

This clone was recorded once. The chain has TRBV1 and TRBJ2-7; the listed D gene, TRBD2, was not tested against the DNA. TRBV1 is given as a pseudogene. This CDR3 has 14 residues. The CDR3 loop reads CTSSQTSGSYEQYF. The DNA of the CDR3 is TGCACCAGCAGCCAGACTAGCGGGAGCTACGAGCAGTACTTC.

V usage is TRBV14 and J usage is TRBJ2-5; D might be TRBD2 (6 bases). Germline V gene lookup returns CDR1 SGHDN and CDR2 FVKESK. Between the trimmed V and J ends, which lost 0 bases and 2 bases, there was a span of 13 bases. This CDR3 is built from 16 residues. This chain's CDR3 is CASSQEGEAVQETQYF. In DNA, the CDR3 is TGTGCCAGCAGCCAAGAAGGGGAGGCAGTTCAAGAGACCCAGTACTTC.